This T cell receptor beta chain was captured by sequencing in a study of monozygotic twins with inflammatory bowel disease. Findings of the study overall: Twins with IBD had fewer clonotypes in common with others than healthy twins, particularly during disease activity.

TCRdb reanalyzed the 5' RACE reads and collapses them to one entry per CDR3 protein, without DNA. The sample totals approximately 85,000 distinct CDR3 sequences; its top ten clones hold 7.4%. Concerning this clonotype itself: No antigen is known for it.

Germline CDR1 and CDR2: MGHDK and SYGVNS. The CDR3 extends over 12 amino acids. Input material: blood. The receptor's source is a human donor with ulcerative colitis or Crohn's disease, or a healthy co-twin of an affected twin (not recorded which). J is TRBJ1-4 and V is TRBV25-1; TCRdb gives TRBD1 as the D gene, but with no DNA this cannot be confirmed. CDR3 residues: CASTQGGEKLFF.